This passage covers 6 T cell receptor beta chains from one sample sequenced in a study of blood T cell repertoires in COVID-19. Repertoires were generated with immunoSEQ multiplex PCR, while TCRdb's copy carries only in-frame clones and drops some. The sample has a few hundred thousand clones, 80% to 90% seen once. Specimen: peripheral blood. These TCRs come from a man between 45 and 60 years old with active or convalescent COVID-19.

This clone has a single count. The chain uses TRBV7-9 and TRBJ1-5; TRBD1 aligns across 8 bases. The CDR3 covers 14 residues. Trimming at V came to 5 bases and at J to 4 bases, leaving 4 bases not matched to a gene. The germline CDR1 and CDR2 sequences are SEHNR and FQNEAQ (reference sequence). The CDR3 loop is CASSPGTGNQPQHF. The DNA of the CDR3 is TGTGCCAGCAGCCCAGGGACAGGAAATCAGCCCCAGCATTTT. The full variable domain, its missing parts supplied by reference TRBV7-9 and TRBJ1-5, is DTGVSQNPRHKITKRGQNVTFRCDPISEHNRLYWYRQTLGQGPEFLTYFQNEAQLEKSRLLSDRFSAERPKGSFSTLEIQRTEQGDSAMYLCASSPGTGNQPQHFGDGTRLSIL.

The chain joins TRBV2 to TRBJ1-5; TRBD1 agrees at 9 bases. Per the germline V gene, CDR1 is SNHLY and CDR2 is FYNNEI. This CDR3 contains 15 residues. V was clipped by 5 bases and J by 4 bases; unmatched bases: 6. The CDR3 loop reads CASSIQGTGNQPQHF. CDR3 coding DNA: TGTGCCAGCAGTATACAGGGGACAGGGAATCAGCCCCAGCATTTT.

The V call is TRBV2, the J call TRBJ1-1; D not resolved. The CDR3 spans 14 residues. The germline CDR1 and CDR2 sequences are SNHLY and FYNNEI. Trimming cost V 2 bases and J 3 bases, with 10 bases left between them. For the CDR3, the DNA is TGTGCCAGCAGTGAAATGGGGAGGGACACTGAAGCTTTCTTT. This gives the protein CASSEMGRDTEAFF. The variable domain in full, with the rest retrieved from reference TRBV2 and TRBJ1-1, is EPEVTQTPSHQVTQMGQEVILRCVPISNHLYFYWYRQILGQKVEFLVSFYNNEISEKSEIFDDQFSVERPDGSNFTLKIRSTKLEDSAMYFCASSEMGRDTEAFFGQGTRLTVV.

This clone has a handful of counts. This chain connects TRBV7-9 to TRBJ2-1; the D is unclear. V lost 3 bases and J lost 7, with 10 bases in between. The CDR3 runs to 13 residues. Germline CDR1 and CDR2: SEHNR and FQNEAQ (reference sequence). The CDR3 spells CASSLWPLNEQFF. The CDR3 coding sequence is TGTGCCAGCAGCTTGTGGCCCCTGAATGAGCAGTTCTTC.

The chain uses TRBV19 and TRBJ2-2; 7 nucleotides agree with TRBD1. Trimming at V came to 7 bases and at J to 5 bases, leaving 7 bases not matched to a gene. This CDR3 has 14 amino acids. Germline loops: CDR1 LNHDA, CDR2 SQIVND (reference sequence). The CDR3 bases are TGTGCCAGTAATAAGGGGGCGGGTACCGGGGAGCTGTTTTTT. It encodes CASNKGAGTGELFF.

The sample holds one count of this clone. This chain links TRBV4-2 with TRBJ1-4; 9 bases match TRBD1. Germline V gene sequence: CDR1 LGHNA, CDR2 YNFKEQ. The CDR3 totals 15 residues. Trimming at V came to 1 base and at J to 5 bases, leaving 2 bases not matched to a gene. This CDR3 reads CASSQAGTGNEKLFF. CDR3 coding DNA: TGTGCCAGCAGCCAAGCCGGGACAGGGAATGAAAAACTGTTTTTT.